The 7 T cell receptor beta chains below come from one sample, sequenced in a study of T cells in Graves' hyperthyroidism and ophthalmopathy. Regions amplified from RNA transcripts were the TCR beta CDR3 regions. Carried out on the TCR CDR3, a first-round RT-PCR used the HTBI primer set. TCRdb recomputed calls from the multiplex PCR reads with MiXCR, one row per CDR3 protein. The sample includes approximately 380,000 distinct CDR3 sequences, roughly 18% of them seen just once. The sequenced sample was blood. The receptors derive from a young man with Graves' ophthalmopathy.

This clonotype was seen ten or more times. The J gene is TRBJ2-5, the V gene TRBV20-1; D is unclear. The V gene lost 5 bases and the J gene lost 5 bases, with 9 bases spanning the gap. This CDR3 is built from 11 residues. CDR1 is DFQATT and CDR2 is SNEGSKA in the germline V gene (reference sequence). This chain's CDR3 is CSASFGETQYF. As DNA, the CDR3 is TGCAGTGCTTCTTTTGGGGAGACCCAGTACTTC.

This clonotype was counted only a few times. In nucleotides, the CDR3 is TGTGCCAGCAGCTTGGGACAGGGGTCCGGGGAGCTGTTTTTT. Protein product: CASSLGQGSGELFF. This chain uses TRBV7-9 with TRBJ2-2; 10 positions match TRBD1. After removal of 3 bases from V and 6 bases from J, the junction contained 1 base not matched to a gene. CDR3 size: 14 residues. Germline loops: CDR1 SEHNR, CDR2 FQNEAQ (reference sequence).

The CDR3 region is CATSDSTGYNEQFF. The CDR3 DNA is TGTGCCACCAGTGATTCGACAGGGTACAATGAGCAGTTCTTC. The chain joins TRBV24-1 to TRBJ2-1; TRBD1 matches at 7 bases. The CDR3 runs to 14 residues. Per the germline V gene, CDR1 is KGHDR and CDR2 is SFDVKD. V dropped 2 bases and J dropped 4; count of bases not matched to a gene: 1.

This clonotype turned up a few times. CDR3: CASSLDPSPGQGYGYTF. CDR3 DNA: TGCGCCAGCAGCTTGGATCCATCACCGGGACAGGGGTATGGCTACACCTTC. The chain couples TRBV5-1 to TRBJ1-2; 10 bases are shared with TRBD1. Trimming at V came to 0 bases and at J to 5 bases, leaving 10 bases not matched to a gene. The CDR3 is 17 residues long. The germline gives CDR1 SGHRS, CDR2 YFSETQ.

The rearrangement uses TRBV6-1 and TRBJ2-2; 14 nucleotides match TRBD2. The CDR3 covers 16 residues. J lost 2 bases, V lost 6 bases, and 2 bases had no gene match. Germline-derived CDR1 and CDR2 are MNHNS and SASEGT. The CDR3 loop is CASRGLAGVNTGELFF. CDR3 bases: TGTGCCAGCAGGGGACTAGCGGGAGTAAACACCGGGGAGCTGTTTTTT.

This clonotype appeared a few times. The chain employs TRBV4-1 and TRBJ2-4, with D perhaps matching TRBD1 (6 bases). The CDR3 extends over 15 amino acids. CDR1 is MGHRA and CDR2 is YSYEKL in the germline V gene. Trimming left V 4 bases short and J 9 bases short, with 19 bases between. The CDR3 coding sequence is TGCGCCAGCAGCCCCGGTTCAGGGGATTATGCCATTCAGTACTTC. Translation: CASSPGSGDYAIQYF.

In this sample, this clonotype turned up many times. The chain carries TRBV7-3 and TRBJ2-1; 8 bases fit TRBD1. Trimming removed 5 bases from V and 6 bases from J; junction bases left unmatched: 9. The germline CDR1 and CDR2 sequences are SGHTA and FQGTGA. This CDR3 contains 15 residues. The CDR3 sequence is CASSQTSDRGNEQFF. The DNA for the CDR3 is TGTGCCAGCAGCCAAACGAGCGACAGGGGCAATGAGCAGTTCTTC.